The 30 T cell receptor beta chains presented below share a single source sample, sequenced in a study of cytomegalovirus exposure and HLA in healthy donors. The PCR had 60 Vbeta and 13 Jbeta primers. Repertoires were generated with immunoSEQ multiplex PCR, while TCRdb's copy carries only in-frame clones and drops some. This sample yields approximately 180,000 clones, of which about 80% are seen a single time; 1.4% to 1.5% belongs to the top ten. Sequenced sample: PBMCs. Receptors originate from a woman aged 25-40 years in good health and CMV-seropositive.

This clone was seen more than once but under ten times. The J gene is TRBJ1-2, the V gene TRBV25-1; D is perhaps TRBD1 (5 bases). Trimming took 6 bases from V and 4 from J, leaving 9 bases between them. CDR1 is MGHDK and CDR2 is SYGVNS in the germline V gene. The CDR3 has 12 residues. As DNA, the CDR3 is TGTGCCAGCAGCGGCGGGACCTATGGCTACACCTTC. Encoded protein: CASSGGTYGYTF.

This rearrangement joins TRBV5-1 to TRBJ1-3; tentative D call: TRBD1 (5 bases). Trimming shortened V by 0 bases and J by 0 bases, and 10 bases separated the two germline ends. The CDR3 extends over 16 amino acids. The germline CDR1 and CDR2 sequences are SGHRS and YFSETQ. CDR3 in DNA: TGCGCCAGCAGCTTGGAACAGGCCCTCTCTGGAAACACCATATATTTT. Protein sequence: CASSLEQALSGNTIYF.

V and J are TRBV25-1 and TRBJ1-1; weak D call: TRBD1 (5 bases). The germline V and J ends were trimmed by 5 bases and 5 bases, with 21 bases remaining between them. Germline values: CDR1 MGHDK, CDR2 SYGVNS. The CDR3 covers 16 residues. The CDR3 sequence is CASSRAVVGLVTEAFF. The CDR3 DNA follows: TGTGCCAGCAGTCGGGCAGTAGTGGGGCTGGTGACTGAAGCTTTCTTT.

This chain uses TRBV9 with TRBJ2-1, with 10 bases matching TRBD2. CDR3 length equals 22 residues. The germline gives CDR1 SGDLS, CDR2 YYNGEE. With V trimmed by 4 bases and J by 3 bases, 25 bases remained unmatched. The CDR3 DNA reads TGTGCCAGCAGCCCGTCCTGGGATGGGGTCCAGCGGGAGGGCCCGGACTACAATGAGCAGTTCTTC. Protein: CASSPSWDGVQREGPDYNEQFF.

The V call is TRBV14, the J call TRBJ2-5, with D perhaps TRBD2 (5 bases). This CDR3 has 15 amino acids. Germline CDR1 is SGHDN and CDR2 is FVKESK. V lost 4 bases and J lost 1, with 13 bases in between. The CDR3 here is CASSLRSAAQETQYF. The CDR3 nucleotides are TGTGCCAGCAGCCTACGCTCAGCGGCCCAAGAGACCCAGTACTTC.

This chain joins TRBV10-1 and TRBJ2-1, with D possibly TRBD2 on 6 matching bases. The CDR3 totals 12 residues. V gave up 8 bases and J gave up 8 bases, with 13 bases separating them. From germline, CDR1 is WNHNN and CDR2 SYGVQD (reference sequence). The CDR3 DNA reads as TGCGCCAGCGGGGGGACGGCGGATGAGCAGTTCTTC. It is translated as CASGGTADEQFF.

The chain recombines TRBV7-2 with TRBJ2-7; 7 bases align to TRBD1. V lost 0 bases and J lost 0; bases outside the gene matches: 5. Looked up from germline, CDR1 is SGHTA and CDR2 is FQGNSA. This CDR3 region has 16 residues. CDR3 sequence reads: CASSLAQGVSSYEQYF. For the CDR3, the DNA is TGTGCCAGCAGCTTAGCTCAGGGGGTAAGCTCCTACGAGCAGTACTTC. The whole variable domain, filled in from reference TRBV7-2 and TRBJ2-7, reads GAGVSQSPSNKVTEKGKDVELRCDPISGHTALYWYRQSLGQGLEFLIYFQGNSAPDKSGLPSDRFSAERTGGSVSTLTIQRTQQEDSAVYLCASSLAQGVSSYEQYFGPGTRLTVT.

In this sample, this clone turned up once. V gene TRBV9 combines with J gene TRBJ2-7; a possible D gene is TRBD2 (5 bases). The CDR3 contains 14 residues. Between the trimmed V and J ends, which lost 0 bases and 7 bases, there was a span of 14 bases. Germline V CDR1 and CDR2: SGDLS, YYNGEE. The CDR3 region has the DNA TGTGCCAGCAGCGTAGTGGTCAGCGGCACGGAGCAGTACTTC. Its translation is CASSVVVSGTEQYF.

V gene TRBV5-4 combines with J gene TRBJ2-7; 10 positions match TRBD2. CDR3 length equals 17 residues. From germline, CDR1 is SGHNT and CDR2 YYREEE (reference sequence). With V trimmed by 4 bases and J by 5 bases, 15 bases remained unmatched. The CDR3 is CASSRGAGGPFGDEQYF. The CDR3, as DNA: TGTGCCAGCAGCCGAGGAGCGGGAGGGCCTTTTGGGGACGAGCAGTACTTC.

The chain combines TRBV10-3 with TRBJ1-4, with a weak D call TRBD1 (5 bases). The CDR3 totals 14 residues. In germline, CDR1 is ENHRY, CDR2 SYGVKD. V lost 3 bases to trimming and J lost 4 bases, with 9 bases between them. In DNA, the CDR3 is TGTGCCATCAGTGATGGGGGGGATAATGAAAAACTGTTTTTT. It is translated as CAISDGGDNEKLFF.

V is TRBV6-6 and J is TRBJ2-1, with D tentatively TRBD2 (6 bases). With 6 bases removed from V and 7 bases from J, the gap between germline ends came to 13 bases. CDR1 is MNHNY, CDR2 SVGAGI, per germline (reference sequence). The CDR3 contains 13 residues. This chain's CDR3 is CASSTLRENEQFF. CDR3 nucleotides: TGTGCCAGCAGCACCCTCCGGGAGAATGAGCAGTTCTTC.

The chain employs TRBV28 and TRBJ2-7, with D possibly matching TRBD2 (7 bases). CDR3 length equals 14 residues. Germline CDR1 MDHEN, CDR2 SYDVKM. Trimming took off 8 bases at V and 2 bases at J, with 16 bases between the two ends. CDR3 loop: CASGEGDEAYEQYF. DNA of the CDR3: TGTGCCAGCGGGGAGGGGGACGAAGCCTACGAGCAGTACTTC.

With regard to this clone: This sample also contains other DNA sequences that code for the same CDR3. The chain is built from TRBV7-8 and TRBJ1-5; 9 bases align to TRBD1. Germline CDR1 is SGHVS and CDR2 is FQNEAQ. This CDR3 has 15 amino acids. Trimming took 6 bases from V and 2 from J; bases not matched to a gene: 5. The CDR3 protein is CASSSDRGGNQPQHF. The CDR3 nucleotides read TGTGCCAGCAGTTCGGACAGGGGCGGCAATCAGCCCCAGCATTTT.

The chain carries TRBV5-1 and TRBJ1-3; 9 positions match TRBD1. The CDR3 totals 16 residues. Germline V lookup: CDR1 SGHRS, CDR2 YFSETQ. The V gene end was trimmed by 4 bases and the J gene end by 0 bases; junction bases not matched to a gene: 5. The CDR3 reads CASSLGTGSSGNTIYF. The CDR3 nucleotides are TGCGCCAGCAGCCTAGGGACAGGGAGCTCTGGAAACACCATATATTTT. The whole variable domain, filled in from reference TRBV5-1 and TRBJ1-3, reads KAGVTQTPRYLIKTRGQQVTLSCSPISGHRSVSWYQQTPGQGLQFLFEYFSETQRNKGNFPGRFSGRQFSNSRSEMNVSTLELGDSALYLCASSLGTGSSGNTIYFGEGSWLTVV.

This chain joins TRBV10-3 and TRBJ2-1, with TRBD2 matching over 7 bases. CDR1 ENHRY and CDR2 SYGVKD come from the germline V gene. With V trimmed by 4 bases and J by 8 bases, 11 bases remained unmatched. This CDR3 has 15 residues. CDR3 region: CAISVFQRGGYEQFF. For the CDR3, the DNA is TGTGCCATCAGTGTCTTCCAGCGGGGCGGGTATGAGCAGTTCTTC.

The chain links TRBV10-3 to TRBJ1-1; D unclear. V lost 10 bases to trimming and J lost 3 bases, with 15 bases between them. CDR1 is ENHRY, CDR2 SYGVKD, per germline. The CDR3 runs 13 residues. CDR3 residues: CATLGGFDTEAFF. The CDR3 nucleotides read TGTGCCACCCTAGGAGGGTTTGACACTGAAGCTTTCTTT.

The chain joins TRBV6-5 to TRBJ2-1, with TRBD2 identical over 9 bases. CDR3 length: 14 amino acids. V lost 3 bases to trimming and J lost 9 bases; unmatched junction nucleotides: 6. Germline-derived CDR1 and CDR2 are MNHEY and SVGAGI. For the CDR3, the DNA is TGTGCCAGCAGTTATGGGACTAGCCGTGCTGAGCAGTTCTTC. It specifies CASSYGTSRAEQFF.

In its sample, this clone was seen once. The chain employs TRBV14 and TRBJ2-2; D is unclear. Germline CDR1 SGHDN, CDR2 FVKESK. Trimming took 0 bases from V and 0 from J, leaving 14 bases between them. This CDR3 is 18 amino acids long. This chain's CDR3 is CASSQEGYGFSNTGELFF. CDR3 nucleotides: TGTGCCAGCAGCCAAGAGGGTTACGGGTTCTCGAACACCGGGGAGCTGTTTTTT.

The chain links TRBV5-5 to TRBJ1-1, with 7 bases lining up with TRBD1. CDR3 length: 14 residues. The germline CDR1 and CDR2 sequences are SGHKS and YYEKEE (reference sequence). V shed 5 bases, J shed 1 base, and the junction held 5 bases outside the gene matches. The CDR3 nucleotides read TGTGCCAGCAGAGCCGGGACAGAGAACACTGAAGCTTTCTTT. The encoded protein is CASRAGTENTEAFF.

The CDR3, as DNA: TGTGCCAGTAGCAGGATCACCGGGGAGCTGTTTTTT. Translated: CASSRITGELFF. The J gene is TRBJ2-2, the V gene TRBV19; D is uncertain. V was pared by 6 bases and J by 4 bases, with 6 bases between. Germline CDR1 and CDR2: LNHDA and SQIVND (reference sequence). This CDR3 region has 12 residues.

The chain has TRBV19 and TRBJ1-5; 7 bases fit TRBD1. CDR1 is LNHDA and CDR2 is SQIVND in the germline V gene (reference sequence). The CDR3 has 15 amino acids. Trimming removed 4 bases from V and 5 bases from J; junction bases left unmatched: 8. CDR3 protein: CASSTRDSAYQPQHF. The CDR3 region has the DNA TGTGCCAGTAGTACCCGGGACAGTGCCTATCAGCCCCAGCATTTT. Together with reference TRBV19 and TRBJ1-5, the CDR3 gives the full variable domain: DGGITQSPKYLFRKEGQNVTLSCEQNLNHDAMYWYRQDPGQGLRLIYYSQIVNDFQKGDIAEGYSVSREKKESFPLTVTSAQKNPTAFYLCASSTRDSAYQPQHFGDGTRLSIL.

V and J are TRBV27 and TRBJ1-2; no definite D call. V lost 0 bases to trimming and J lost 2 bases, with 10 bases between them. Germline assignment: CDR1 MNHEY and CDR2 SMNVEV (reference sequence). The CDR3 totals 15 residues. The CDR3 sequence: CASSLSGVGNYGYTF. For the CDR3, the DNA is TGTGCCAGCAGTTTATCCGGGGTTGGCAACTATGGCTACACCTTC.

CDR3 region: CASSFRGQGVEQYF. The CDR3 DNA reads TGTGCCAGCAGTTTCCGAGGACAGGGGGTCGAGCAGTACTTC. The chain has TRBV28 and TRBJ2-7; 10 bases fit TRBD1. From germline, CDR1 is MDHEN and CDR2 SYDVKM. The CDR3 sequence is 14 residues long. J lost 6 bases, V lost 3 bases, and 5 bases had no gene match.

This rearrangement joins TRBV6-1 to TRBJ1-5; tentatively, D is TRBD1 (5 bases). The germline gives CDR1 MNHNS, CDR2 SASEGT. The length of the CDR3 is 13 residues. V was pared by 8 bases and J by 2 bases, with 10 bases between. CDR3 DNA sequence: TGTGCCAGCGGCAGGGAGGGCAATCAGCCCCAGCATTTT. Protein: CASGREGNQPQHF.

The chain links TRBV13 to TRBJ2-1; D is unclear. The length of the CDR3 is 13 residues. Deletions cut 3 bases from V and 10 bases from J, with 13 bases between. The V gene's germline CDR1 is PRHDT and CDR2 FYEKMQ (reference sequence). CDR3 bases: TGTGCCAGCAGCTTCAATAGCCGTCGCGAGCAGTTCTTC. Translation gives CASSFNSRREQFF.

The chain recombines TRBV19 with TRBJ2-2; weak D call: TRBD2 (7 bases). Germline loops: CDR1 LNHDA, CDR2 SQIVND (reference sequence). The CDR3 has 15 amino acids. The V end was cut by 10 bases, the J end by 1 base, with 16 bases between. The CDR3 sequence: CATTDGGRNTGELFF. The DNA of the CDR3 is TGTGCCACCACGGACGGGGGGCGGAACACCGGGGAGCTGTTTTTT.

This clone came up once. The chain joins TRBV5-6 to TRBJ2-1, with a possible D match to TRBD1 (5 bases). Germline-derived CDR1 and CDR2 are SGHDT and YYEEEE. The CDR3 is 11 residues long. V was shortened by 5 bases and J by 6 bases, with 6 bases between the two germline ends. Here the CDR3 reads CASSRGNEQFF. DNA of the CDR3: TGTGCCAGCAGTAGGGGCAATGAGCAGTTCTTC.

The J gene is TRBJ2-1, the V gene TRBV7-9, with TRBD1 identical over 11 bases. Trimming at V came to 5 bases and at J to 9 bases, leaving 3 bases not matched to a gene. This CDR3 is built from 13 residues. Germline V lookup: CDR1 SEHNR, CDR2 FQNEAQ (reference sequence). The CDR3 region is CASSPGTGGEQFF. DNA for the CDR3: TGTGCCAGCAGCCCTGGGACAGGGGGTGAGCAGTTCTTC.

V usage is TRBV6-5 and J usage is TRBJ2-7; possibly TRBD1 for D (6 bases). Trimming removed 2 bases from V and 4 bases from J, with 18 bases in between. Per the germline V gene, CDR1 is MNHEY and CDR2 is SVGAGI. This CDR3 is built from 16 residues. Here the CDR3 DNA reads TGTGCCAGCAGTTACAGGCCAGGGGCCCCAACTTACGAGCAGTACTTC. Translation gives CASSYRPGAPTYEQYF.

CDR3 region: CASSLYGGTGGEAFF. The CDR3 coding sequence is TGTGCCAGCAGCTTGTATGGGGGAACAGGGGGTGAAGCTTTCTTT. The chain links TRBV5-6 to TRBJ1-1; 8 bases map to TRBD1. The germline CDR1 and CDR2 sequences are SGHDT and YYEEEE. The CDR3 sequence is 15 residues long. V trimming: 1 base; J trimming: 7 bases; junction bases outside the gene matches: 9. The full variable domain, completed using reference TRBV5-6 and TRBJ1-1, is DAGVTQSPTHLIKTRGQQVTLRCSPKSGHDTVSWYQQALGQGPQFIFQYYEEEERQRGNFPDRFSGHQFPNYSSELNVNALLLGDSALYLCASSLYGGTGGEAFFGQGTRLTVV.